These 8 T cell receptor beta chains came from one sample sequenced in a study of OX40 agonist ivuxolimab in advanced cancers. The library was produced with the immunoSEQ multiplex PCR assay. TCRdb mirrors the immuneACCESS table, restricted to in-frame sequences. Some clones are absent from its copies; in checked studies, under half trace to an unresolved V gene, and the reason for the others is unknown. Present in this sample are roughly 87,000 clones, approximately 91% of which were seen just once. Clones ranked in the top ten supply around 0.72% of the sample. Material: CD4+ or CD8+ T cells sorted from blood, obtained in a trial of the OX40 agonist ivuxolimab. The receptors were sampled from an adult with an advanced solid tumor such as melanoma, head and neck, liver or kidney cancer.

In this sample, this clone turned up once. V is TRBV29-1 and J is TRBJ2-3; no reliable D call. Germline CDR1 and CDR2: SQVTM and ANQGSEA. The CDR3 is 12 residues long. V lost 4 bases and J lost 1, with 6 bases in between. CDR3 nucleotide sequence: TGCAGCGTTGGATTAGGCACAGATACGCAGTATTTT. Protein sequence: CSVGLGTDTQYF.

This chain connects TRBV5-1 to TRBJ2-3; 14 bases map to TRBD2. Trimming cost V 4 bases and J 0 bases; bases outside gene matches: 7. In germline, CDR1 is SGHRS, CDR2 YFSETQ. The CDR3 is 18 amino acids. The CDR3 DNA follows: TGCGCCAGCAGCACCGGGACTAGCGGGGGCTCCAGCACAGATACGCAGTATTTT. Protein: CASSTGTSGGSSTDTQYF.

This rearrangement joins TRBV6-1 to TRBJ1-1; D call uncertain. The CDR3 is made up of 14 amino acids. The germline V gene encodes CDR1 MNHNS and CDR2 SASEGT. The V end lost 3 bases, the J end lost 2 bases, and 10 bases lay between the germline ends. The CDR3 spells CASSERRLNTEAFF. DNA for the CDR3: TGTGCCAGCAGTGAGCGGCGGCTTAACACTGAAGCTTTCTTT.

The J gene is TRBJ1-5, the V gene TRBV11-3; D uncertain. Looked up from germline, CDR1 is SGHNT and CDR2 is YENEEA. The V and J ends lost 8 bases and 1 base respectively, with 15 bases between them. This CDR3 contains 15 residues. The CDR3 protein is CASSHPPGSNQPQHF. The CDR3 DNA is TGTGCCAGCTCCCATCCCCCGGGAAGCAATCAGCCCCAGCATTTT.

This clone has a handful of counts. This chain links TRBV5-6 with TRBJ2-7; D is possibly TRBD1 or TRBD2 (5 bases each). This CDR3 spans 13 amino acids. Trimming left V 0 bases short and J 6 bases short, with 10 bases between. The germline CDR1 and CDR2 sequences are SGHDT and YYEEEE. The CDR3 region is CASSLAWGSEQYF. CDR3 sequence (DNA): TGTGCCAGCAGCTTGGCCTGGGGGAGCGAGCAGTACTTC.

The chain joins TRBV7-8 to TRBJ2-3; D perhaps matches TRBD1 (6 bases). CDR1 and CDR2 from the germline V gene are SGHVS and FQNEAQ. The CDR3 covers 14 residues. Between the trimmed V and J ends, which lost 3 bases and 1 base, there was a span of 8 bases. The CDR3 sequence: CASSFGQRTDTQYF. In DNA, the CDR3 is TGTGCCAGCAGCTTCGGACAGCGCACAGATACGCAGTATTTT.

This clone was seen just once. This chain connects TRBV5-1 to TRBJ2-2; 12 nucleotides align to TRBD1. V shed 4 bases and J 6 bases; nucleotides not matched to a gene: 4. From germline, CDR1 is SGHRS and CDR2 YFSETQ. The CDR3 totals 15 residues. The CDR3 DNA reads TGCGCCAGCAGCGACGGGACAGGGGGCCCCGGGGAGCTGTTTTTT. Amino acid sequence: CASSDGTGGPGELFF. The full variable domain, rest sourced from reference TRBV5-1 and TRBJ2-2, is KAGVTQTPRYLIKTRGQQVTLSCSPISGHRSVSWYQQTPGQGLQFLFEYFSETQRNKGNFPGRFSGRQFSNSRSEMNVSTLELGDSALYLCASSDGTGGPGELFFGEGSRLTVL.

This sequence joins TRBV6-1 and TRBJ1-5; D may be TRBD1 (6 bases). Germline V gives CDR1 MNHNS, CDR2 SASEGT. The V and J ends lost 6 bases and 3 bases respectively, with 9 bases between them. The CDR3 spans 13 residues. The CDR3 coding sequence is TGTGCCAGCAGCAGACAGGACAATCAGCCCCAGCATTTT. It encodes CASSRQDNQPQHF.